The sequence of this TCR beta chain was determined in a study of T cells in pancreatic ductal adenocarcinoma. Overall study results and limits: The resected cohort was biased toward the minority with early-stage disease.

For this clone: Its matching antigen is unknown.

Germline V gene sequence: CDR1 LNHDA, CDR2 SQIVND (reference sequence). CDR3 length equals 11 residues. V was pared by 9 bases and J by 5 bases, with 3 bases of the junction left unmatched. Selected pancreatic ductal adenocarcinoma patients had undergone surgery without neoadjuvant therapy. TCRdb's copy holds only in-frame clones and misses some; the assay was immunoSEQ multiplex PCR. The sample has roughly 31,000 clones, approximately 94% seen once. The clonotype was recovered from a human donor with pancreatic ductal adenocarcinoma. The sequenced material came from PBMCs. The chain couples TRBV19 to TRBJ2-7; 8 bases are shared with TRBD2. The CDR3 is CASPAGDEQYF. CDR3 coding DNA: TGTGCCAGCCCAGCGGGAGACGAGCAGTACTTC.